The 29 T cell receptor beta chains reported below all come from one sample, sequenced in a study of blood T cell repertoires in COVID-19. Libraries were prepared by immunoSEQ multiplex PCR; TCRdb keeps only in-frame clonotypes and omits some of them. The repertoire holds roughly 230,000 clones, with around 82% as singletons. Input material: peripheral blood. These receptors originate from a woman over 75 with acute or convalescent COVID-19.

This rearrangement joins TRBV27 to TRBJ1-1; tentative D call: TRBD1 (6 bases). V gave up 8 bases and J gave up 7 bases, with 11 bases separating them. This CDR3 comprises 11 residues. Germline V CDR1 and CDR2: MNHEY, SMNVEV (reference sequence). The CDR3 region is CASRQVGEAFF. The DNA of the CDR3 is TGTGCCAGCCGACAGGTCGGTGAAGCTTTCTTT.

As DNA, the CDR3 is TGTGCCAGCAGCCGAATTCAGTCGTCAGATGAAAAACTGTTTTTT. This codes for CASSRIQSSDEKLFF. The rearrangement links TRBV5-6 to TRBJ1-4; D is unresolved. The V end was cut by 4 bases, the J end by 6 bases, with 16 bases between. The CDR3 loop spans 15 amino acids. Germline V gene sequence: CDR1 SGHDT, CDR2 YYEEEE.

The DNA for the CDR3 is TGTGCCAGCAGCTTAGGAGTTAAGAACACTGAAGCTTTCTTT. Protein sequence: CASSLGVKNTEAFF. J is TRBJ1-1 and V is TRBV7-2; D gene uncertain. The V and J ends lost 1 base and 1 base respectively, with 7 bases between them. CDR1 and CDR2 (germline): SGHTA, FQGNSA. The CDR3 spans 14 residues.

This rearrangement joins TRBV6-6 to TRBJ1-6; possible D gene TRBD1, 6 bases. From germline, CDR1 is MNHNY and CDR2 SVGAGI (reference sequence). The length of the CDR3 is 14 residues. Trimming removed 5 bases at V and 5 bases at J, with 10 bases between. The CDR3 region has the DNA TGTGCCAGCAGTACAGGGTTGGATAATTCACCCCTCCACTTT. Protein sequence: CASSTGLDNSPLHF.

In this sample, this clone turned up a few times. The rearrangement uses TRBV19 and TRBJ1-5; 7 nucleotides match TRBD1. CDR1 is LNHDA, CDR2 SQIVND, per germline (reference sequence). The J segment lost 0 bases and the V segment lost 7 bases, leaving 3 bases of the junction unmatched. This CDR3 region has 14 residues. CDR3 protein: CASNTGDSNQPQHF. CDR3 sequence (DNA): TGTGCCAGTAACACAGGGGATAGCAATCAGCCCCAGCATTTT.

V gene TRBV5-6 combines with J gene TRBJ1-1; D gene ambiguous. CDR3 length equals 12 residues. Deletions cut 3 bases from V and 4 bases from J, with 7 bases between. Germline V CDR1 and CDR2: SGHDT, YYEEEE. CDR3 DNA: TGTGCCAGCAGCTCCCTGAGCACTGAAGCTTTCTTT. Translation: CASSSLSTEAFF.

The chain recombines TRBV4-3 with TRBJ1-2, with 8 bases matching TRBD1. Germline V lookup: CDR1 LGHNA, CDR2 YSLEER. The CDR3 is made up of 17 amino acids. The V gene end was trimmed by 2 bases and the J gene end by 0 bases; junction bases not matched to a gene: 8. CDR3 in DNA: TGCGCCAGCAGCCAATTCGGGACAGGAGTATCTAACTATGGCTACACCTTC. Residues: CASSQFGTGVSNYGYTF.

The chain is built from TRBV5-4 and TRBJ2-1; 9 nucleotides align to TRBD2. Looked up from germline, CDR1 is SGHNT and CDR2 is YYREEE (reference sequence). V shed 3 bases and J 3 bases; nucleotides not matched to a gene: 4. This CDR3 region has 15 residues. The CDR3, as DNA: TGTGCCAGCAGCTCCGCTAGCGGGAACTACAATGAGCAGTTCTTC. Translation: CASSSASGNYNEQFF.

This clone appeared once. The chain combines TRBV2 with TRBJ1-1, with 9 bases that match TRBD1. Germline lookup yields CDR1 SNHLY and CDR2 FYNNEI. Trimming at V came to 8 bases and at J to 1 base, leaving 5 bases not matched to a gene. There are 14 residues in the CDR3. CDR3 nucleotides: TGTGCCAGCCGGGACAGGGAATCGAACACTGAAGCTTTCTTT. Encoded protein: CASRDRESNTEAFF.

The chain carries TRBV2 and TRBJ1-4; the D gene is possibly TRBD1 (5 bases). V was pared by 7 bases and J by 6 bases, with 12 bases between. The germline V gene has CDR1 SNHLY and CDR2 FYNNEI. This CDR3 has 13 amino acids. The CDR3 DNA is TGTGCCAGCACTGGGGGAGGGGATGAAAAACTGTTTTTT. Its protein product is CASTGGGDEKLFF.

This clone has just a few counts. The chain links TRBV27 to TRBJ1-2, with 7 positions matching TRBD1. This CDR3 is built from 15 residues. Germline CDR1 is MNHEY and CDR2 is SMNVEV (reference sequence). J was trimmed by 5 bases and V by 5 bases; bases with no gene match: 11. The CDR3 coding sequence is TGTGCCAGCAGTCCGACAGGGAAGGGTTCTTATGGCTACACCTTC. It yields the protein CASSPTGKGSYGYTF.

The chain combines TRBV7-6 with TRBJ2-2; 15 nucleotides match TRBD2. Unmatched junction bases numbered 6, after V lost 5 bases and J lost 5 bases. CDR3 size: 17 residues. CDR1 and CDR2 (germline): SGHVS, FNYEAQ. DNA for the CDR3: TGTGCCAGCAGCCCCGGACTAGCGGGGGGGCAAACCGGGGAGCTGTTTTTT. As protein: CASSPGLAGGQTGELFF.

The chain combines TRBV2 with TRBJ1-1; 8 positions match TRBD1. Germline V gives CDR1 SNHLY, CDR2 FYNNEI. V trimming: 4 bases; J trimming: 0 bases; junction bases outside the gene matches: 4. The CDR3 runs 15 residues. This chain's CDR3 is CASSVRGRVNTEAFF. The CDR3 DNA sequence: TGTGCCAGCAGTGTCAGGGGGCGGGTGAACACTGAAGCTTTCTTT.

This clone was counted once. This chain connects TRBV6-2 or TRBV6-3 to TRBJ1-5; TRBD1 is a possible D gene (6 bases). CDR1 is MNHEY and CDR2 is SVGEGT in the germline V gene. V was trimmed by 6 bases and J by 4 bases, leaving 10 bases between them. This CDR3 has 13 amino acids. For the CDR3, the DNA is TGTGCCAGCAGCCCACAGGGAAATCAGCCCCAGCATTTT. Its translation: CASSPQGNQPQHF.

This chain uses TRBV7-9 with TRBJ1-5; no clear D gene. Germline CDR1 is SEHNR and CDR2 is FQNEAQ (reference sequence). V was trimmed by 3 bases and J by 3 bases, leaving 9 bases between them. This CDR3 is built from 14 residues. CDR3 region: CASSFTTDNQPQHF. DNA of the CDR3: TGTGCCAGCAGCTTCACCACAGACAATCAGCCCCAGCATTTT.

The J gene is TRBJ1-2, the V gene TRBV19; D perhaps matches TRBD1 (6 bases). Germline CDR1 is LNHDA and CDR2 is SQIVND (reference sequence). The CDR3 has 16 residues. V was trimmed by 3 bases and J by 0 bases, leaving 14 bases between them. The CDR3 bases are TGTGCCAGTAGTATTCTCGGGGACACCCCTAACTATGGCTACACCTTC. It yields the protein CASSILGDTPNYGYTF.

CDR3 in amino acids: CASRPGGVNYGYTF. DNA of the CDR3: TGCGCCAGCAGGCCTGGAGGGGTTAACTATGGCTACACCTTC. V usage is TRBV10-2 and J usage is TRBJ1-2; D is perhaps TRBD1 (5 bases). The V and J ends lost 6 bases and 1 base respectively, with 12 bases between them. Germline V gives CDR1 WSHSY, CDR2 SAAADI. CDR3 size: 14 residues.

This clone was picked up one time. The rearrangement joins TRBV6-6 to TRBJ1-2, with TRBD1 matching over 10 bases. The CDR3 has 13 amino acids. Germline assignment: CDR1 MNHNY and CDR2 SVGAGI (reference sequence). V trimming: 8 bases; J trimming: 7 bases; junction bases outside the gene matches: 7. CDR3 amino acids: CASSWDRGSGYTF. The CDR3 bases are TGTGCCAGCTCCTGGGACAGGGGTAGTGGCTACACCTTC.

The V and J genes are TRBV7-2 and TRBJ1-2, with TRBD1 identical over 8 bases. Germline-derived CDR1 and CDR2 are SGHTA and FQGNSA. V gave up 5 bases and J gave up 4 bases; unmatched junction bases: 6. The CDR3 covers 14 residues. CDR3 sequence: CASSLSGGAYGYTF. Here the CDR3 DNA reads TGTGCCAGCAGCCTATCAGGGGGCGCCTATGGCTACACCTTC.

The chain carries TRBV19 and TRBJ1-2; D is uncertain. Trimming took 4 bases from V and 2 from J, leaving 5 bases between them. Germline V gives CDR1 LNHDA, CDR2 SQIVND (reference sequence). The CDR3 extends over 12 amino acids. Written as DNA, the CDR3 is TGTGCCAGTAGTAGCAGGAACTATGGCTACACCTTC. As protein: CASSSRNYGYTF.

The chain employs TRBV5-1 and TRBJ1-2, with TRBD1 identical over 8 bases. This CDR3 contains 13 residues. Germline CDR1 SGHRS, CDR2 YFSETQ. V dropped 2 bases and J dropped 6; count of bases not matched to a gene: 3. The DNA for the CDR3 is TGCGCCAGCAGCTTTGGACAGGGTAATGGCTACACCTTC. It translates to CASSFGQGNGYTF.

This clone has only a few counts. The chain is built from TRBV29-1 and TRBJ1-1, with D possibly being TRBD1 (6 bases). Between the trimmed V and J ends, which lost 4 bases and 4 bases, there was a span of 10 bases. Germline loops: CDR1 SQVTM, CDR2 ANQGSEA. This CDR3 has 12 residues. The CDR3 nucleotides are TGCAGCGTTGGTCCGACAGGCACTGAAGCTTTCTTT. As protein: CSVGPTGTEAFF. Full variable domain (missing parts from reference TRBV29-1 and TRBJ1-1): SAVISQKPSRDICQRGTSLTIQCQVDSQVTMMFWYRQQPGQSLTLIATANQGSEATYESGFVIDKFPISRPNLTFSTLTVSNMSPEDSSIYLCSVGPTGTEAFFGQGTRLTVV.

As to this clone: The junction differs from germline at one of its ends, possibly a read error. This chain uses TRBV7-2 with TRBJ1-2; D is unresolved. Germline V gene data show CDR1 as SGHTA and CDR2 as FQGNSA. This CDR3 has 12 amino acids. The CDR3 region is CASTLTGYGYTF. The CDR3, as DNA: TGTGCCAGCACCTTAACGGGCTATGGCTACACCTTC.

This clone was seen only once. This chain links TRBV7-2 with TRBJ1-2; a weak D match, TRBD1 (5 bases). The CDR3 loop spans 14 amino acids. V shed 0 bases and J shed 4 bases, with 9 bases lying between them. CDR1 SGHTA and CDR2 FQGNSA come from the germline V gene. CDR3 DNA sequence: TGTGCCAGCAGCTTAGCGCGGGACCTCTATGGCTACACCTTC. Its protein product is CASSLARDLYGYTF.

The rearrangement links TRBV7-3 to TRBJ2-7; TRBD1 agrees at 9 bases. The CDR3 spans 15 residues. Germline loops: CDR1 SGHTA, CDR2 FQGTGA. The ends lost 1 base at V and 4 bases at J; junction bases unmatched: 5. The CDR3 region has the DNA TGTGCCAGCAGCTTAATGGCCGGGACAGGGTACGAGCAGTACTTC. As protein: CASSLMAGTGYEQYF.

V is TRBV5-1 and J is TRBJ1-2; 9 bases agree with TRBD1. The CDR3 runs to 16 residues. V shed 4 bases, J shed 5 bases, and the junction held 12 bases outside the gene matches. CDR1 and CDR2 (germline): SGHRS, YFSETQ. This CDR3 reads CASSLRWTGEDYGYTF. The CDR3 coding sequence is TGCGCCAGCAGCCTACGTTGGACAGGGGAGGATTATGGCTACACCTTC.

The gene calls are TRBV10-3 and TRBJ2-3; TRBD2 aligns across 8 bases. In germline, CDR1 is ENHRY, CDR2 SYGVKD. The V and J ends lost 4 bases and 1 base, in that order; junction bases with no gene match: 4. The CDR3 totals 15 residues. Here the CDR3 DNA reads TGTGCCATCAGTGGCGGGGGGCCCGGCACAGATACGCAGTATTTT. This codes for CAISGGGPGTDTQYF.

This rearrangement joins TRBV4-2 to TRBJ1-5; 9 bases are shared with TRBD1. CDR1 LGHNA and CDR2 YNFKEQ come from the germline V gene. J was trimmed by 11 bases and V by 1 base; bases with no gene match: 18. This CDR3 region has 18 residues. The DNA of the CDR3 is TGTGCCAGCAGCCAAGGGTCGTGGGACAGGGAAATTCCTCGGGCCCAGCATTTT. Encoded protein: CASSQGSWDREIPRAQHF.

The CDR3 region has the DNA TGTGCCAGCAGCAAGGAGTTTATGGCTGAAGCTTTCTTT. Encoded protein: CASSKEFMAEAFF. This chain connects TRBV3-1 (or the pseudogene TRBV3-2) to TRBJ1-1; D gene ambiguous. The CDR3 loop spans 13 amino acids. CDR1 and CDR2 (germline): LGHDT, YNNKEL (reference sequence). V was cut by 5 bases and J by 6 bases, with 13 bases left in between.